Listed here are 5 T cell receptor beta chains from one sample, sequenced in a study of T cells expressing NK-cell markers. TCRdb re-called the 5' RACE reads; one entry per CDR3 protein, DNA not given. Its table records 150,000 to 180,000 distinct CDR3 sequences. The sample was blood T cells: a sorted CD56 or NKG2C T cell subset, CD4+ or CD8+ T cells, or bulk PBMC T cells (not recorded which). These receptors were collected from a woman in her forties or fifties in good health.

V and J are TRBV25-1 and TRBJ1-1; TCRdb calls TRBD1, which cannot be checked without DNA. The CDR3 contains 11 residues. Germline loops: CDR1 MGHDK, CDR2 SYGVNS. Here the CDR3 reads CASGTPTEAFF.

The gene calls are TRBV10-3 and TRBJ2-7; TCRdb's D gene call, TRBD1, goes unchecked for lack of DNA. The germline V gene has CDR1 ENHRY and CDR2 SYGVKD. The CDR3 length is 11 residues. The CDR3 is CAIGTDHEQYF.

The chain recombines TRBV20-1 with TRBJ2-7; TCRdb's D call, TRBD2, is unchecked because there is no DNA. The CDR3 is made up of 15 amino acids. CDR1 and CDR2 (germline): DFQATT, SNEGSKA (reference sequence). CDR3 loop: CSARDLSSPSGEQYF.

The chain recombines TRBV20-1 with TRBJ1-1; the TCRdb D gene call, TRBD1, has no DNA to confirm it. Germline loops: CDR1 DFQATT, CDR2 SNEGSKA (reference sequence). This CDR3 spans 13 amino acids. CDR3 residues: CSAPDRGLFRAFF.

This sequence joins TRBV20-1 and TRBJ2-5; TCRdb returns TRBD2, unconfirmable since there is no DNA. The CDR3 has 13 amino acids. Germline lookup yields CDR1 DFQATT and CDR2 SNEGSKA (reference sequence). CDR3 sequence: CSARGWEKETQYF.